This T cell receptor (beta chain) was captured by sequencing in a study of blood T cell repertoires in COVID-19. Study-level information: Italy, Spain and the United States were the sources of the convalescent and acute COVID-19 samples. PBMCs, B-cell-depleted T cells, or T cells were the source of the cDNA or gDNA that made up the material.

TCRdb keeps only in-frame clones here, not all; method: immunoSEQ multiplex PCR. Among around 450,000 clones, about 85% were seen once, and the ten largest hold under 0.75%. From germline, CDR1 is SGHNT and CDR2 YYREEE (reference sequence). This CDR3 region has 12 residues. V lost 2 bases and J lost 8, with 8 bases in between. This clone has just a few counts. Sequenced: PBMCs or T cells enriched from blood (not recorded which). The chain carries TRBV5-4 and TRBJ2-1; no firm D call. The receptor comes from a woman aged 18-29 years who had recovered from COVID-19. The CDR3: CASSFSRDEQFF. The CDR3 nucleotides read TGTGCCAGCAGCTTCTCCCGGGATGAGCAGTTCTTC.